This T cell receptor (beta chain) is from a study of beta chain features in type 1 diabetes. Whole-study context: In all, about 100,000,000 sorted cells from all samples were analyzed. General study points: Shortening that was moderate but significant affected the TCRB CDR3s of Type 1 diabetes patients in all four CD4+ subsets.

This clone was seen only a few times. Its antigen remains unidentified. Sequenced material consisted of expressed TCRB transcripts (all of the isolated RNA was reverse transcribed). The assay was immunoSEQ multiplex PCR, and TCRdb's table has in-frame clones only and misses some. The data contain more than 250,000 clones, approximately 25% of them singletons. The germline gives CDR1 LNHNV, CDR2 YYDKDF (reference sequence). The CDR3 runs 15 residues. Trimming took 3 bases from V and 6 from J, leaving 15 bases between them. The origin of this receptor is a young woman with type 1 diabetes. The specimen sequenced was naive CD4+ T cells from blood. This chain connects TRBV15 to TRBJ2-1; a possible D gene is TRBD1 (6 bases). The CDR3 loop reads CATSSEWDTSNEQFF. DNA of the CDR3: TGTGCCACCAGCAGTGAGTGGGACACTAGCAATGAGCAGTTCTTC. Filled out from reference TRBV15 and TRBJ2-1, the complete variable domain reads DAMVIQNPRYQVTQFGKPVTLSCSQTLNHNVMYWYQQKSSQAPKLLFHYYDKDFNNEADTPDNFQSRRPNTSFCFLDIRSPGLGDTAMYLCATSSEWDTSNEQFFGPGTRLTVL.